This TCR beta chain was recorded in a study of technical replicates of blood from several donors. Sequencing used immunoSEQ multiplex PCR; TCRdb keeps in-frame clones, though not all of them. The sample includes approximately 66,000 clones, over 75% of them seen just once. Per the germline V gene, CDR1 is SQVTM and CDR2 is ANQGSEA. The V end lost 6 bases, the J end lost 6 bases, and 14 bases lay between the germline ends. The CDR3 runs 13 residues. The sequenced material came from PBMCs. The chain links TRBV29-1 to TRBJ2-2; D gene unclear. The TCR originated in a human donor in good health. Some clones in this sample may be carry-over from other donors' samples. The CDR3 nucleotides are TGCAGCGTGCAAGCAGGTTATCCCGGGGAGCTGTTTTTT. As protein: CSVQAGYPGELFF.